In this sample, the clone carrying this T cell receptor beta chain turned up many times. Its antigen is still unknown. This record comes from a study of breast tumors, draining lymph nodes, adjacent tissues. CDR3 length: 16 residues. Trimming left V 0 bases short and J 1 base short, with 11 bases between. In germline, CDR1 is SGHTS, CDR2 YDEGEE. TCRdb reprocessed the multiplex PCR reads via MiXCR and lists one record per CDR3 protein. The table lists over 150,000 distinct CDR3 sequences, around a third of them singletons, with roughly 4.5% in the top ten. Breast cancer patients provided tissue from their axillary draining lymph nodes. Study-level results: Luminal-like breast cancer showed significantly higher tumor–nontumor repertoire similarity than basal-like. Tumor repertoires ranked between lymph nodes and nontumor tissue in diversity, with V and J gene preferences.

The TCR was taken from a female donor with breast cancer. Some clones in this sample may be carry-over from other donors' samples. This chain links TRBV5-8 with TRBJ2-1, with D perhaps matching TRBD1 or TRBD2 (6 bases each). Sequencing input: axillary lymph node tissue. As DNA, the CDR3 is TGTGCCAGCAGCTTGGGAGGGGGGCGATCCTACAATGAGCAGTTCTTC. Amino acid sequence: CASSLGGGRSYNEQFF.